Below, 8 T cell receptor beta chains from the same sample are listed, as sequenced in a study. TCRdb redid the calling of the RT-PCR reads with MiXCR, one entry per CDR3 protein. This sample has about 680,000 distinct CDR3 sequences, with 11% to 15% found just once. The specimen sequenced was memory CD4+ T cells from blood. The receptors here all came from a female donor in good health, serving as a healthy control.

This clonotype was observed a few times. The chain combines TRBV20-1 with TRBJ2-3; 10 nucleotides line up with TRBD2. The CDR3 has 17 residues. CDR1 and CDR2 (germline): DFQATT, SNEGSKA (reference sequence). V gave up 5 bases and J gave up 0 bases; unmatched junction bases: 11. The CDR3: CSAYGLAEGISTDTQYF. Written as DNA, the CDR3 is TGCAGTGCTTATGGACTAGCGGAAGGTATTAGCACAGATACGCAGTATTTT.

The chain joins TRBV12-3 or TRBV12-4 to TRBJ1-4; 7 nucleotides match TRBD1. The CDR3 totals 14 residues. Trimming removed 6 bases from V and 8 bases from J; junction bases left unmatched: 9. The CDR3 DNA reads TGTGCCAGCAGCAGGGGGGGCGCGATCGAAAAACTGTTTTTT. Residues: CASSRGGAIEKLFF.

This sequence joins TRBV15 and TRBJ1-1; TRBD1 matches 7 bases. V gave up 0 bases and J gave up 12 bases; unmatched junction bases: 10. The CDR3 consists of 14 residues. Germline CDR1 and CDR2: LNHNV and YYDKDF (reference sequence). DNA for the CDR3: TGTGCCACCAGCAGAGACCGACAGGGTGAGTCGCCTTTCTTT. Encoded protein: CATSRDRQGESPFF.

The table lists this clonotype with many counts. V gene TRBV6-6 combines with J gene TRBJ2-7; D gene ambiguous. Trimming shortened V by 2 bases and J by 6 bases, and 11 bases separated the two germline ends. Per the germline V gene, CDR1 is MNHNY and CDR2 is SVGAGI (reference sequence). The CDR3 length is 13 residues. CDR3 DNA: TGTGCCAGCAGTTACCGGCCTGAACTCGAGCAGTACTTC. Translation gives CASSYRPELEQYF.

The chain links TRBV28 to TRBJ1-5, with D possibly being TRBD1 (5 bases). V was cut by 6 bases and J by 6 bases, with 15 bases left in between. The CDR3 runs 14 residues. Germline CDR1 MDHEN, CDR2 SYDVKM. CDR3 nucleotide sequence: TGTGCCAGCAGCCCTTTGGCCGGGGGTCAGCCCCAGCATTTT. Protein sequence: CASSPLAGGQPQHF.

This clonotype was counted only a few times. This chain joins TRBV20-1 and TRBJ2-7, with 11 bases fitting TRBD1. The ends lost 3 bases at V and 4 bases at J; junction bases unmatched: 5. The CDR3 runs to 14 residues. Looked up from germline, CDR1 is DFQATT and CDR2 is SNEGSKA (reference sequence). This CDR3 reads CSARAGTGGYEQYF. The CDR3 nucleotides read TGCAGTGCTAGGGCCGGGACAGGGGGATACGAGCAGTACTTC.

This clonotype was detected only a few times. The rearrangement links TRBV20-1 to TRBJ2-2; the match to TRBD2 covers 7 bases. Germline CDR1 is DFQATT and CDR2 is SNEGSKA (reference sequence). The length of the CDR3 is 14 residues. J lost 1 base, V lost 4 bases, and 3 bases had no gene match. CDR3 sequence: CSAIGLENTGELFF. For the CDR3, the DNA is TGCAGTGCTATCGGACTAGAGAACACCGGGGAGCTGTTTTTT.

As concerns this clonotype: Possible read error: a much larger clone is one base away. The chain has TRBV20-1 and TRBJ2-3; the match to TRBD2 covers 10 bases. With V trimmed by 5 bases and J by 1 base, 6 bases remained unmatched. Germline V gene data show CDR1 as DFQATT and CDR2 as SNEGSKA (reference sequence). CDR3 length equals 15 residues. DNA for the CDR3: TGCAGTGCTCTTACCGGGACTAGCGGCACAGATACGCAGTATTTT. Translation: CSALTGTSGTDTQYF.